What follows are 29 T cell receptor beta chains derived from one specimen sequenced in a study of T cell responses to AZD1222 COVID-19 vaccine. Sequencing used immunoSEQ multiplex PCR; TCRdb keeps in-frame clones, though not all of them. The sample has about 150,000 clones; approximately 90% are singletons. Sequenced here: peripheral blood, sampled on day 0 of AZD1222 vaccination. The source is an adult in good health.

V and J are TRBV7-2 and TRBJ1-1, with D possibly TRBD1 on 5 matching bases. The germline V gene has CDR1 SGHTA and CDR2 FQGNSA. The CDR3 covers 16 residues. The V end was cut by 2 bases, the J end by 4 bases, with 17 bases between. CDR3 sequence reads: CASSLQQDRGPTEAFF. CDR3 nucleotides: TGTGCCAGCAGCTTACAACAGGACCGCGGACCCACTGAAGCTTTCTTT.

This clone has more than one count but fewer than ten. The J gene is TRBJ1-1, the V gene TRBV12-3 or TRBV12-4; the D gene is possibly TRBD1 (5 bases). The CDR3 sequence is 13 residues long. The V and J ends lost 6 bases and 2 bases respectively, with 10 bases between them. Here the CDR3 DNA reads TGTGCCAGCAGGGTAACAGGTAACACTGAAGCTTTCTTT. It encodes CASRVTGNTEAFF.

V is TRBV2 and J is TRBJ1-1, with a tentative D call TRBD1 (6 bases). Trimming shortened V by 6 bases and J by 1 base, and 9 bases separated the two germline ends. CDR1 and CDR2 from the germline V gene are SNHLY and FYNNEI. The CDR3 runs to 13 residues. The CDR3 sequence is CASSLGQNTEAFF. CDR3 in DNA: TGTGCCAGCAGCCTGGGACAGAACACTGAAGCTTTCTTT.

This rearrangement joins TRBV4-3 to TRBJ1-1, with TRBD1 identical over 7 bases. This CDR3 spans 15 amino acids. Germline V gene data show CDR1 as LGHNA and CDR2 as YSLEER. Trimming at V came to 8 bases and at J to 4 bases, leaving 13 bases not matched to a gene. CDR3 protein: CASGSTGFSVTEAFF. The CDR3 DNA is TGCGCCAGCGGCTCGACAGGGTTCTCGGTCACTGAAGCTTTCTTT.

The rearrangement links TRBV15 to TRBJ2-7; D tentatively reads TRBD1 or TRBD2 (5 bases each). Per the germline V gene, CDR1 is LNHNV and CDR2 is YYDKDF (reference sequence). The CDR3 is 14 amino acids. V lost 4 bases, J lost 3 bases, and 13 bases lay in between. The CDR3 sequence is CATSMRGAGYEQYF. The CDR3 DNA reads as TGTGCCACCAGCATGAGGGGTGCCGGCTACGAGCAGTACTTC.

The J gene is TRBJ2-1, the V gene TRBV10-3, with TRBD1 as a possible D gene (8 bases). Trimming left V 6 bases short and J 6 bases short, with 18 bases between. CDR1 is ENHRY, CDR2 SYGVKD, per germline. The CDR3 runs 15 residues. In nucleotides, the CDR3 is TGTGCCATCAGCGGGAGGACAGGGAGTTCCAATGAGCAGTTCTTC. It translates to CAISGRTGSSNEQFF.

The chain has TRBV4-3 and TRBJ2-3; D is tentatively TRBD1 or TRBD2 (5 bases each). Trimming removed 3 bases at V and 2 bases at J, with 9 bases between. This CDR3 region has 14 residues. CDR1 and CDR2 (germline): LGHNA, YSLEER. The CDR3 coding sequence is TGCGCCAGCAGCCAGGGACCGAACACAGATACGCAGTATTTT. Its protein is CASSQGPNTDTQYF.

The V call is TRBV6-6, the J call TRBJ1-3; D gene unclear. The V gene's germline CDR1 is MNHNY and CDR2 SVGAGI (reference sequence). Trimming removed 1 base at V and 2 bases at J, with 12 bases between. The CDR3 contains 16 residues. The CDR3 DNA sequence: TGTGCCAGCAGTTACTACGACACAGCGCCTGGAAACACCATATATTTT. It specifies CASSYYDTAPGNTIYF.

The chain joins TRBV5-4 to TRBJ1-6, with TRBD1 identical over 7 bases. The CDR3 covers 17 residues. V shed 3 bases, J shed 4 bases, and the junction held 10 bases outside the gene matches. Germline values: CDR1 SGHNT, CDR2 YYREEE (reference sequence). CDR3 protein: CASSSMGGTAYNSPLHF. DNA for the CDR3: TGTGCCAGCAGCTCGATGGGAGGGACAGCTTATAATTCACCCCTCCACTTT.

CDR3 DNA: TGTGCCACCAGCAATGACAGAGGCGCCTATGGAAACACCATATATTTT. Its protein is CATSNDRGAYGNTIYF. The rearrangement links TRBV15 to TRBJ1-3; maybe TRBD1 (5 bases). V lost 4 bases to trimming and J lost 3 bases, with 16 bases between them. Germline V gene sequence: CDR1 LNHNV, CDR2 YYDKDF (reference sequence). The CDR3 consists of 16 residues. The entire variable domain, with the rest obtained from reference TRBV15 and TRBJ1-3, is as follows: DAMVIQNPRYQVTQFGKPVTLSCSQTLNHNVMYWYQQKSSQAPKLLFHYYDKDFNNEADTPDNFQSRRPNTSFCFLDIRSPGLGDTAMYLCATSNDRGAYGNTIYFGEGSWLTVV.

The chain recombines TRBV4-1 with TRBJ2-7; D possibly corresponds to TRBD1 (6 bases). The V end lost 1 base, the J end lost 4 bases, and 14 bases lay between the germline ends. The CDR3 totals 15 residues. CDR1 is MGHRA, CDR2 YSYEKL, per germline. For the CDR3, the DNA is TGCGCCAGCAGCCAAGGCTTCGGGACATCATACGAGCAGTACTTC. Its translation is CASSQGFGTSYEQYF.

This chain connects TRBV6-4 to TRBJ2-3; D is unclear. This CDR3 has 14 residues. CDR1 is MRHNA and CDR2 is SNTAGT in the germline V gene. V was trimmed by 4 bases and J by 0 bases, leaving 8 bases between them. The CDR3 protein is CASSADKSTDTQYF. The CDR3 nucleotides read TGTGCCAGCAGTGCAGACAAGAGCACAGATACGCAGTATTTT.

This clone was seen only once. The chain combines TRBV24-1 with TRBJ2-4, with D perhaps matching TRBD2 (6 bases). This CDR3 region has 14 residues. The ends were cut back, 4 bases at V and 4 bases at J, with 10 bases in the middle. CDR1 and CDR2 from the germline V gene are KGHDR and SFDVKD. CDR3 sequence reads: CATSEEGRKNIQYF. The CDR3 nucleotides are TGTGCCACCAGTGAGGAGGGCAGGAAAAACATTCAGTACTTC.

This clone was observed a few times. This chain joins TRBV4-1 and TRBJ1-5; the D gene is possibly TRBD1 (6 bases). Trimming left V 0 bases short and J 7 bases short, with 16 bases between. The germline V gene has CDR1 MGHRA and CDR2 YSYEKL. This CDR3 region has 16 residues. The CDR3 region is CASSQEWLGAGQPQHF. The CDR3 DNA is TGCGCCAGCAGCCAAGAATGGCTGGGGGCCGGGCAGCCCCAGCATTTT.

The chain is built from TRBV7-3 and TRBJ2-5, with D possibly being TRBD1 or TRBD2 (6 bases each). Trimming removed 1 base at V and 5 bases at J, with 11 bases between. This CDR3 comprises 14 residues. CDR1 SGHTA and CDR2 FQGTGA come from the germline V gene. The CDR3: CASSLNGGGETQYF. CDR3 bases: TGTGCCAGCAGCTTAAACGGGGGCGGCGAGACCCAGTACTTC.

The CDR3 bases are TGTGCCAGCAGTGTTAACCCTCGGGGGGCTTCAGATACGCAGTATTTT. Its translation is CASSVNPRGASDTQYF. V is TRBV6-1 and J is TRBJ2-3, with TRBD2 as a possible D gene (7 bases). Trimming left V 4 bases short and J 4 bases short, with 18 bases between. The germline gives CDR1 MNHNS, CDR2 SASEGT. This CDR3 has 16 residues.

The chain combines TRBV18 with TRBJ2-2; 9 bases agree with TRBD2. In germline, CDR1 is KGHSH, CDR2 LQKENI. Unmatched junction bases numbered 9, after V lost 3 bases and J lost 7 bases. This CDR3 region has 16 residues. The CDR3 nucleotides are TGTGCCAGCTCACCCTCACTAGCGGGTGCGAGCGGGGAGCTGTTTTTT. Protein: CASSPSLAGASGELFF.

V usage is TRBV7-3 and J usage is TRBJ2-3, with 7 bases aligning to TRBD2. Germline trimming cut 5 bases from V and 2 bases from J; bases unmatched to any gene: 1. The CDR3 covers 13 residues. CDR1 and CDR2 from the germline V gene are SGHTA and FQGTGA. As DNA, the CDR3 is TGTGCCAGCAGCAGGGACTACACAGATACGCAGTATTTT. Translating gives CASSRDYTDTQYF.

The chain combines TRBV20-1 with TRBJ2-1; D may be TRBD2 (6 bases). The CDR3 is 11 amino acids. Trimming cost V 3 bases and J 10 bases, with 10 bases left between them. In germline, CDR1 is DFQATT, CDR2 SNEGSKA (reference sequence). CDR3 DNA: TGCAGTGCTAGCGGGAGTAGGGAGCAGTTCTTC. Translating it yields CSASGSREQFF.

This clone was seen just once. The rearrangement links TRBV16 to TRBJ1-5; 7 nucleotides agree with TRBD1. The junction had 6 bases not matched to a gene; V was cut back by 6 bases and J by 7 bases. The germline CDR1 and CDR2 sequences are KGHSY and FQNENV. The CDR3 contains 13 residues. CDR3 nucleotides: TGTGCCAGCAGTCGGGACAGTAAGCAGCCCCAGCATTTT. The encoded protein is CASSRDSKQPQHF. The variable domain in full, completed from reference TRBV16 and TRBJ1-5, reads GEEVAQTPKHLVRGEGQKAKLYCAPIKGHSYVFWYQQVLKNEFKFLISFQNENVFDETGMPKERFSAKCLPNSPCSLEIQATKLEDSAVYFCASSRDSKQPQHFGDGTRLSIL.

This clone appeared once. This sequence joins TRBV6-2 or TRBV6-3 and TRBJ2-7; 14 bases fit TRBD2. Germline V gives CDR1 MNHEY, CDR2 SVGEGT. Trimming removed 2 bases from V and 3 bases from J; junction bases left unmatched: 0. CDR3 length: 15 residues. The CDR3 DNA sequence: TGTGCCAGCAGTTACGGACTAGCGGGAGGCTACGAGCAGTACTTC. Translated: CASSYGLAGGYEQYF.

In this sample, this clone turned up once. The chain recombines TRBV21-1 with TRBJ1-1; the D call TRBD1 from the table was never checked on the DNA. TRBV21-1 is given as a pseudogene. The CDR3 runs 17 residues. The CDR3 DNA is TGTGCCAGCAGCAAGCTTAAAAGACAGGGGGACGATACTGAAGCTTTCTTT. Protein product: CASSKLKRQGDDTEAFF.

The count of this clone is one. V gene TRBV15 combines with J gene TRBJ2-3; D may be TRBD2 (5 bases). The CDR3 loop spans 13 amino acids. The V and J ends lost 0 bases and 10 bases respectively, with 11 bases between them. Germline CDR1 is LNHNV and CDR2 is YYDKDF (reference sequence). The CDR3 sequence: CATSRESRDPQYF. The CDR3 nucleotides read TGTGCCACCAGCAGAGAATCGAGGGATCCGCAGTATTTT.

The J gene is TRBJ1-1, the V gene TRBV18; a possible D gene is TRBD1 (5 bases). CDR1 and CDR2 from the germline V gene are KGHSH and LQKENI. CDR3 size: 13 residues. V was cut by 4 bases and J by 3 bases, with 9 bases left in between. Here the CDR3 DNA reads TGTGCCAGCTCACGCGGGGGTGACACTGAAGCTTTCTTT. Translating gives CASSRGGDTEAFF.

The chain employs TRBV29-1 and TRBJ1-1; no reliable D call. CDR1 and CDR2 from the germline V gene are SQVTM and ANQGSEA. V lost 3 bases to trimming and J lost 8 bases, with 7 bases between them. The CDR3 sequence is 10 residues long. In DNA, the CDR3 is TGCAGCGTTGAGGTTTACGAAGCTTTCTTT. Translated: CSVEVYEAFF.

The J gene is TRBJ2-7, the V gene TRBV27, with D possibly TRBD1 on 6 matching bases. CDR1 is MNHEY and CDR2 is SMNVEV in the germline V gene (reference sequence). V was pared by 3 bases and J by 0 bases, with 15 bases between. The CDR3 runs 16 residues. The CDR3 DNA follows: TGTGCCAGCAGTTTCGTGAGGACAGCGAGCTCCTACGAGCAGTACTTC. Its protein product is CASSFVRTASSYEQYF.

CDR3 bases: TGTGCCAGCAGTTCGGACAGCGACACTGAAGCTTTCTTT. As protein: CASSSDSDTEAFF. This chain uses TRBV27 with TRBJ1-1, with D possibly TRBD1 on 6 matching bases. The CDR3 has 13 amino acids. Trimming removed 4 bases from V and 3 bases from J, with 9 bases in between. CDR1 MNHEY and CDR2 SMNVEV come from the germline V gene (reference sequence).

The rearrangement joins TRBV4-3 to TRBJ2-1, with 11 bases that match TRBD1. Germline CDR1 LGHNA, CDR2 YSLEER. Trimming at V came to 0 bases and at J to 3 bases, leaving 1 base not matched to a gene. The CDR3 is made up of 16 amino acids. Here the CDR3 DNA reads TGCGCCAGCAGCCAAGATGGGACAGGGGGCTACAATGAGCAGTTCTTC. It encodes CASSQDGTGGYNEQFF.

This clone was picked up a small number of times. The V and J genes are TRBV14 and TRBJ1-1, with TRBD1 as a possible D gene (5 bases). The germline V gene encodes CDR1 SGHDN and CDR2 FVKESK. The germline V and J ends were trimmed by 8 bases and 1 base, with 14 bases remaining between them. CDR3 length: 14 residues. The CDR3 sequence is CASLQLGANTEAFF. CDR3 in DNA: TGTGCCAGCCTACAACTAGGGGCGAACACTGAAGCTTTCTTT.